The next 2 T cell receptor beta chains were all read from a single sample in a study of T-cell reconstitution after alpha-beta-depleted transplantation in children (dated by TCRdb to the mid-2010s). The treatment or condition label on this specimen signifies: allogeneic hematopoietic cell transplantation with graft depleted of TCRalphabeta T cells and CD19 B cells. The method behind the library was PCR. Data came from an Illumina HiSeq 2500. To normalize quantification of the TCRbeta repertoire, the TCR libraries were built with molecular barcoding that relied on unique molecular identifiers. TCRdb reran the public reads through fastp at Q25 and MiXCR, keeping productive beta chains. Rows with a matching CDR3 protein are joined into one entry that keeps the most common DNA and genes. The table for this sample lists 700,000 or so distinct CDR3 sequences; about an eighth of them were counted only once. The leading ten clones occupy 0.79% of the sample.

This material consisted of PBMCs, taken before TCRalphabeta/CD19-depleted stem cell transplant. The receptors derive from a girl aged 2-9 years with congenital amegakaryocytic thrombocytopenia, due to receive a stem cell transplant.

There are many counts of this clonotype. DNA of the CDR3: TGCAGCGTTGAGGCAATCGATTACTCTGGAAACACCATATATTTT. This sequence encodes CSVEAIDYSGNTIYF. The chain couples TRBV29-1 to TRBJ1-3; D is ambiguous. CDR1 SQVTM and CDR2 ANQGSEA come from the germline V gene. The CDR3 runs 15 residues. Trimming left V 3 bases short and J 0 bases short, with 12 bases between.

CDR3 protein: CASRRLLGAYEQYF. The CDR3 DNA sequence: TGTGCCAGCCGCAGGTTACTTGGAGCCTACGAGCAGTACTTC. The rearrangement links TRBV28 to TRBJ2-7; D is ambiguous. The CDR3 is made up of 14 amino acids. Germline loops: CDR1 MDHEN, CDR2 SYDVKM. The V end lost 8 bases, the J end lost 2 bases, and 16 bases lay between the germline ends.